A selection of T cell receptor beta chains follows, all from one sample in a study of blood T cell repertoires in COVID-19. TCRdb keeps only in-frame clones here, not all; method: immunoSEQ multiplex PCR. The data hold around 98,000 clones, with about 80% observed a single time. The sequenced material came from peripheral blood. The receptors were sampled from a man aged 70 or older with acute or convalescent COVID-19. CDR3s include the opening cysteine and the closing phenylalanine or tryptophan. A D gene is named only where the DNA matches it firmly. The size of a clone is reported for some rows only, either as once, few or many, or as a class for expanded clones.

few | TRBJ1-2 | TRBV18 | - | TGTGCCAGCTCACCAGAGGACGACGGAGGAGTAGGCTACACCTTC | CASSPEDDGGVGYTF
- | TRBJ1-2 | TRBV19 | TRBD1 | TGTGCCAGTAGTATAGAAGACAGGGGCTACAACTATGGCTACACCTTC | CASSIEDRGYNYGYTF
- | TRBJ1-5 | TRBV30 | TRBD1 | TGTGCCTGGAGTGTACCGCCGGGACAGGGAAGTAATCAGCCCCAGCATTTT | CAWSVPPGQGSNQPQHF
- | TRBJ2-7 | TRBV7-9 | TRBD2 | TGTGCCAGCCGTTGGGGGACTAGCGGACCCTACGAGCAGTACTTC | CASRWGTSGPYEQYF
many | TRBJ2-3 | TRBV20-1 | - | TGCAGTGCTTGGAGAGGGTATACGCAGTATTTT | CSAWRGYTQYF
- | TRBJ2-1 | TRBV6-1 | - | TGTGCCAGCAGTGAAGGGCGGCAGGGCGCGCAGTTCTTC | CASSEGRQGAQFF
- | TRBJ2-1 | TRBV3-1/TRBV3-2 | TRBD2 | TGTGCCAGCAGCCAAGGTGGCCTAGCGGGATCCTACAATGAGCAGTTCTTC | CASSQGGLAGSYNEQFF
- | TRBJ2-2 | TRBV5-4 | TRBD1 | TGTGCCAGCAGCTCTCTAACAGGGGGCCCCGGGGAGCTGTTTTTT | CASSSLTGGPGELFF
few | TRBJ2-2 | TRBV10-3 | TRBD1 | TGTGCCATCAGCGAGAAATTAGGACAGGGGCAAAACACCGGGGAGCTGTTTTTT | CAISEKLGQGQNTGELFF
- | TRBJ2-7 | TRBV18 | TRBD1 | TGTGCCAGCTCACCCGGACAGGTCAGCTCCTACGAGCAGTACTTC | CASSPGQVSSYEQYF
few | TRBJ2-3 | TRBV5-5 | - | TGTGCCAGCAGCTTGGTAGGACACTTCACAGATACGCAGTATTTT | CASSLVGHFTDTQYF
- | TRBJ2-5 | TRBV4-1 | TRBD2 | TGCGCCAGCAGCCAATCGGGGGGGAGGGAGACCCAGTACTTC | CASSQSGGRETQYF
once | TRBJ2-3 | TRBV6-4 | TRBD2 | TGTGCCAGCTCCCCGGCGGGGCGGGAGGAAGATACGCAGTATTTT | CASSPAGREEDTQYF
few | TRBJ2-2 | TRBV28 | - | TGTGCCAGCAGCTCAACTCGGGAGCTGTTTTTT | CASSSTRELFF
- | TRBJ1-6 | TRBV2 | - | TGTGCCAGCAGTGGTTTGGGGAGCTCCTATAATTCACCCCTCCACTTT | CASSGLGSSYNSPLHF
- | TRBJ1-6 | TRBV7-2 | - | TGTGCCAGCAGCTTGTTTGGCATACAAACGGGTAATTCACCCCTCCACTTT | CASSLFGIQTGNSPLHF
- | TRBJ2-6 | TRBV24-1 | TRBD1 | TGTGCCACCTCGCAAGGACAGGGGGTTTTTGGGGCCAACGTCCTGACTTTC | CATSQGQGVFGANVLTF
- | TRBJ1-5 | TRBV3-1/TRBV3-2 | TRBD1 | TGTGCCAGCAGCCCAACAGGGGGTGGGCAGCCCCAGCATTTT | CASSPTGGGQPQHF
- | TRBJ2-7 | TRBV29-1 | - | TGCAGCGTTGTGGTCTCCCGCCCATTCGGGGAGCAGTACTTC | CSVVVSRPFGEQYF
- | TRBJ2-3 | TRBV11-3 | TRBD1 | TGTGCCAGCAGCCCTTTCGGGACAGGGGGAGATACGCAGTATTTT | CASSPFGTGGDTQYF
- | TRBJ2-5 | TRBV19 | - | TGTGCCAGTAGTATTAATGGGGGCGCGGGAGAGACCCAGTACTTC | CASSINGGAGETQYF
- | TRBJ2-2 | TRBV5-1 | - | TGCGCCAGCAGCTTGGAGTCTAGTGACACCGGGGAGCTGTTTTTT | CASSLESSDTGELFF
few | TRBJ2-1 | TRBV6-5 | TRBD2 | TGTGCCAGCAGGGTGGGACTAGCGAGCCATGAGCAGTTCTTC | CASRVGLASHEQFF
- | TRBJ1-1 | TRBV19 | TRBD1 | TGTGCCAGTCGGACAGGGGGCCCCGGGGCTTTCTTT | CASRTGGPGAFF
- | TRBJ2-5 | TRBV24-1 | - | TGTGCCACCAGTGATTTGTACGGGAACCAAGAGACCCAGTACTTC | CATSDLYGNQETQYF
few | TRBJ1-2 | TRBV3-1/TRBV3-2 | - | TGTGCCAGCAGCCAAGATAACTTTTGGGGCTACACCTTC | CASSQDNFWGYTF
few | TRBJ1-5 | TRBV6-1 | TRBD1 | TGTGCCAGCAGTGAGTATTGGCAGGGGGTGGATCAGCCCCAGCATTTT | CASSEYWQGVDQPQHF
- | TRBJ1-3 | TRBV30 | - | TGTGCCTGGAGTGTACCCAACAGGGCAATCTCTGGAAACACCATATATTTT | CAWSVPNRAISGNTIYF
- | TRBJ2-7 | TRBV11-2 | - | TGTGCCAGCAGCTTAAACCTAGGAAACTACGAGCAGTACTTC | CASSLNLGNYEQYF
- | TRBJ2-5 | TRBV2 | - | TGTGCCAGCAAGTCGCAGGGGCAGATGGGGGAGACCCAGTACTTC | CASKSQGQMGETQYF
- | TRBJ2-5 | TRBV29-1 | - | TGCAGCGCCGGTCGGGGGAAGGAGACCCAGTACTTC | CSAGRGKETQYF
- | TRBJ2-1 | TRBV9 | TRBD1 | TGTGCCAGCAGCGTAGGGGGACAGGGGGCCTCCTACAATGAGCAGTTCTTC | CASSVGGQGASYNEQFF
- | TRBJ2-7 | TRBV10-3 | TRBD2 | TGTGCCATCAGTGAGGGACTAGCGGGCTACGAGCAGTACTTC | CAISEGLAGYEQYF
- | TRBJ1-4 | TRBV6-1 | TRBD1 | TGTGCCAGCAGTGAAACAGGGACAGGGAATGAAAAACTGTTTTTT | CASSETGTGNEKLFF
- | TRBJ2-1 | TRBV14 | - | TGTGCCAGCAGCCAATCGGTCGAGCAGTTCTTC | CASSQSVEQFF
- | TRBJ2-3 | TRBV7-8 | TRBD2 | TGTGCCAGCAGCCTAAGGACTAGCGGGAGGAGTTCAGATACGCAGTATTTT | CASSLRTSGRSSDTQYF
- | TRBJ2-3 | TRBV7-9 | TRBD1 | TGTGCCAGCAGCTTAACGGGGGCAGGGGGCGCAGGTTTCGCAGATACGCAGTATTTT | CASSLTGAGGAGFADTQYF
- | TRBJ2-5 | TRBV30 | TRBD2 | TGTGCCTGGAGCCGGACTAGCGGGCGAGAGACCCAGTACTTC | CAWSRTSGRETQYF
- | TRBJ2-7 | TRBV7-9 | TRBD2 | TGTGCCAGCAGCTCGACTAGCGGGAGTGACGAGCAGTACTTC | CASSSTSGSDEQYF
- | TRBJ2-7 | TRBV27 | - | TGTGCCAGCAGTTTCCAGGGGACCTTCTACGAGCAGTACTTC | CASSFQGTFYEQYF
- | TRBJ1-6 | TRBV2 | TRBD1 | TGTGCCAGCAGTGCTCCCGCGACAGGGTATAATTCACCCCTCCACTTT | CASSAPATGYNSPLHF
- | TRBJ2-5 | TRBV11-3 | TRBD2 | TGTGCCAGCAGCTTGGACCCCCGAAGGAAAGCGGGGAGGGGAGAGACCCAGTACTTC | CASSLDPRRKAGRGETQYF
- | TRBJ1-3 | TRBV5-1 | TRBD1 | TGCGCCAGCAGCGTGGACAGGCGACCTGGAAACACCATATATTTT | CASSVDRRPGNTIYF
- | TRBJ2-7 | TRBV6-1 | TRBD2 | TGTGCCAGCAGTGAAGCGCTCGGACTAGCGGGAGGCTACGAGCAGTACTTC | CASSEALGLAGGYEQYF
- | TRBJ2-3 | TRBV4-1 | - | TGCGCCAGCAGCCAGTCTAATACGCAGTATTTT | CASSQSNTQYF
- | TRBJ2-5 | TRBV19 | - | TGTGCCAGTAGTATAGGGCCTCGTGGAGGAGAGACCCAGTACTTC | CASSIGPRGGETQYF
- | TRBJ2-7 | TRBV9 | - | TGTGCCAGCAGCGTAAGGTTGACCCCCGGGGAGCAGTACTTC | CASSVRLTPGEQYF
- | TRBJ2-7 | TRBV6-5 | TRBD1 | TGTGCCAGCAGTTACCTGGGACAGGGGTCCTACGAGCAGTACTTC | CASSYLGQGSYEQYF